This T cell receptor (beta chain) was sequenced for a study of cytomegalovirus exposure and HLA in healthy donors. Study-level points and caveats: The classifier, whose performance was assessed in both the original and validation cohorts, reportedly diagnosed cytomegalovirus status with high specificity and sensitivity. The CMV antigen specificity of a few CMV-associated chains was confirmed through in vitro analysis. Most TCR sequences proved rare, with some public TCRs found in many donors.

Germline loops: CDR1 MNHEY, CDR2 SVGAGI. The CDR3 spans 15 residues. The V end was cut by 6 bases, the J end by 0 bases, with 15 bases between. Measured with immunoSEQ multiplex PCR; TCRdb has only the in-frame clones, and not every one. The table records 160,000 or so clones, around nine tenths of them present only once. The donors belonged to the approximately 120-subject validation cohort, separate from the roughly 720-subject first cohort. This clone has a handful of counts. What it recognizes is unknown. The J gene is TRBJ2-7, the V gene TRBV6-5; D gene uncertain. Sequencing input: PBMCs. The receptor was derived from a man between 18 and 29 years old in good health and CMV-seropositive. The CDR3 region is CASRRSEDSSYEQYF. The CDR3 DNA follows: TGTGCCAGCAGACGGTCCGAGGATAGCTCCTACGAGCAGTACTTC.